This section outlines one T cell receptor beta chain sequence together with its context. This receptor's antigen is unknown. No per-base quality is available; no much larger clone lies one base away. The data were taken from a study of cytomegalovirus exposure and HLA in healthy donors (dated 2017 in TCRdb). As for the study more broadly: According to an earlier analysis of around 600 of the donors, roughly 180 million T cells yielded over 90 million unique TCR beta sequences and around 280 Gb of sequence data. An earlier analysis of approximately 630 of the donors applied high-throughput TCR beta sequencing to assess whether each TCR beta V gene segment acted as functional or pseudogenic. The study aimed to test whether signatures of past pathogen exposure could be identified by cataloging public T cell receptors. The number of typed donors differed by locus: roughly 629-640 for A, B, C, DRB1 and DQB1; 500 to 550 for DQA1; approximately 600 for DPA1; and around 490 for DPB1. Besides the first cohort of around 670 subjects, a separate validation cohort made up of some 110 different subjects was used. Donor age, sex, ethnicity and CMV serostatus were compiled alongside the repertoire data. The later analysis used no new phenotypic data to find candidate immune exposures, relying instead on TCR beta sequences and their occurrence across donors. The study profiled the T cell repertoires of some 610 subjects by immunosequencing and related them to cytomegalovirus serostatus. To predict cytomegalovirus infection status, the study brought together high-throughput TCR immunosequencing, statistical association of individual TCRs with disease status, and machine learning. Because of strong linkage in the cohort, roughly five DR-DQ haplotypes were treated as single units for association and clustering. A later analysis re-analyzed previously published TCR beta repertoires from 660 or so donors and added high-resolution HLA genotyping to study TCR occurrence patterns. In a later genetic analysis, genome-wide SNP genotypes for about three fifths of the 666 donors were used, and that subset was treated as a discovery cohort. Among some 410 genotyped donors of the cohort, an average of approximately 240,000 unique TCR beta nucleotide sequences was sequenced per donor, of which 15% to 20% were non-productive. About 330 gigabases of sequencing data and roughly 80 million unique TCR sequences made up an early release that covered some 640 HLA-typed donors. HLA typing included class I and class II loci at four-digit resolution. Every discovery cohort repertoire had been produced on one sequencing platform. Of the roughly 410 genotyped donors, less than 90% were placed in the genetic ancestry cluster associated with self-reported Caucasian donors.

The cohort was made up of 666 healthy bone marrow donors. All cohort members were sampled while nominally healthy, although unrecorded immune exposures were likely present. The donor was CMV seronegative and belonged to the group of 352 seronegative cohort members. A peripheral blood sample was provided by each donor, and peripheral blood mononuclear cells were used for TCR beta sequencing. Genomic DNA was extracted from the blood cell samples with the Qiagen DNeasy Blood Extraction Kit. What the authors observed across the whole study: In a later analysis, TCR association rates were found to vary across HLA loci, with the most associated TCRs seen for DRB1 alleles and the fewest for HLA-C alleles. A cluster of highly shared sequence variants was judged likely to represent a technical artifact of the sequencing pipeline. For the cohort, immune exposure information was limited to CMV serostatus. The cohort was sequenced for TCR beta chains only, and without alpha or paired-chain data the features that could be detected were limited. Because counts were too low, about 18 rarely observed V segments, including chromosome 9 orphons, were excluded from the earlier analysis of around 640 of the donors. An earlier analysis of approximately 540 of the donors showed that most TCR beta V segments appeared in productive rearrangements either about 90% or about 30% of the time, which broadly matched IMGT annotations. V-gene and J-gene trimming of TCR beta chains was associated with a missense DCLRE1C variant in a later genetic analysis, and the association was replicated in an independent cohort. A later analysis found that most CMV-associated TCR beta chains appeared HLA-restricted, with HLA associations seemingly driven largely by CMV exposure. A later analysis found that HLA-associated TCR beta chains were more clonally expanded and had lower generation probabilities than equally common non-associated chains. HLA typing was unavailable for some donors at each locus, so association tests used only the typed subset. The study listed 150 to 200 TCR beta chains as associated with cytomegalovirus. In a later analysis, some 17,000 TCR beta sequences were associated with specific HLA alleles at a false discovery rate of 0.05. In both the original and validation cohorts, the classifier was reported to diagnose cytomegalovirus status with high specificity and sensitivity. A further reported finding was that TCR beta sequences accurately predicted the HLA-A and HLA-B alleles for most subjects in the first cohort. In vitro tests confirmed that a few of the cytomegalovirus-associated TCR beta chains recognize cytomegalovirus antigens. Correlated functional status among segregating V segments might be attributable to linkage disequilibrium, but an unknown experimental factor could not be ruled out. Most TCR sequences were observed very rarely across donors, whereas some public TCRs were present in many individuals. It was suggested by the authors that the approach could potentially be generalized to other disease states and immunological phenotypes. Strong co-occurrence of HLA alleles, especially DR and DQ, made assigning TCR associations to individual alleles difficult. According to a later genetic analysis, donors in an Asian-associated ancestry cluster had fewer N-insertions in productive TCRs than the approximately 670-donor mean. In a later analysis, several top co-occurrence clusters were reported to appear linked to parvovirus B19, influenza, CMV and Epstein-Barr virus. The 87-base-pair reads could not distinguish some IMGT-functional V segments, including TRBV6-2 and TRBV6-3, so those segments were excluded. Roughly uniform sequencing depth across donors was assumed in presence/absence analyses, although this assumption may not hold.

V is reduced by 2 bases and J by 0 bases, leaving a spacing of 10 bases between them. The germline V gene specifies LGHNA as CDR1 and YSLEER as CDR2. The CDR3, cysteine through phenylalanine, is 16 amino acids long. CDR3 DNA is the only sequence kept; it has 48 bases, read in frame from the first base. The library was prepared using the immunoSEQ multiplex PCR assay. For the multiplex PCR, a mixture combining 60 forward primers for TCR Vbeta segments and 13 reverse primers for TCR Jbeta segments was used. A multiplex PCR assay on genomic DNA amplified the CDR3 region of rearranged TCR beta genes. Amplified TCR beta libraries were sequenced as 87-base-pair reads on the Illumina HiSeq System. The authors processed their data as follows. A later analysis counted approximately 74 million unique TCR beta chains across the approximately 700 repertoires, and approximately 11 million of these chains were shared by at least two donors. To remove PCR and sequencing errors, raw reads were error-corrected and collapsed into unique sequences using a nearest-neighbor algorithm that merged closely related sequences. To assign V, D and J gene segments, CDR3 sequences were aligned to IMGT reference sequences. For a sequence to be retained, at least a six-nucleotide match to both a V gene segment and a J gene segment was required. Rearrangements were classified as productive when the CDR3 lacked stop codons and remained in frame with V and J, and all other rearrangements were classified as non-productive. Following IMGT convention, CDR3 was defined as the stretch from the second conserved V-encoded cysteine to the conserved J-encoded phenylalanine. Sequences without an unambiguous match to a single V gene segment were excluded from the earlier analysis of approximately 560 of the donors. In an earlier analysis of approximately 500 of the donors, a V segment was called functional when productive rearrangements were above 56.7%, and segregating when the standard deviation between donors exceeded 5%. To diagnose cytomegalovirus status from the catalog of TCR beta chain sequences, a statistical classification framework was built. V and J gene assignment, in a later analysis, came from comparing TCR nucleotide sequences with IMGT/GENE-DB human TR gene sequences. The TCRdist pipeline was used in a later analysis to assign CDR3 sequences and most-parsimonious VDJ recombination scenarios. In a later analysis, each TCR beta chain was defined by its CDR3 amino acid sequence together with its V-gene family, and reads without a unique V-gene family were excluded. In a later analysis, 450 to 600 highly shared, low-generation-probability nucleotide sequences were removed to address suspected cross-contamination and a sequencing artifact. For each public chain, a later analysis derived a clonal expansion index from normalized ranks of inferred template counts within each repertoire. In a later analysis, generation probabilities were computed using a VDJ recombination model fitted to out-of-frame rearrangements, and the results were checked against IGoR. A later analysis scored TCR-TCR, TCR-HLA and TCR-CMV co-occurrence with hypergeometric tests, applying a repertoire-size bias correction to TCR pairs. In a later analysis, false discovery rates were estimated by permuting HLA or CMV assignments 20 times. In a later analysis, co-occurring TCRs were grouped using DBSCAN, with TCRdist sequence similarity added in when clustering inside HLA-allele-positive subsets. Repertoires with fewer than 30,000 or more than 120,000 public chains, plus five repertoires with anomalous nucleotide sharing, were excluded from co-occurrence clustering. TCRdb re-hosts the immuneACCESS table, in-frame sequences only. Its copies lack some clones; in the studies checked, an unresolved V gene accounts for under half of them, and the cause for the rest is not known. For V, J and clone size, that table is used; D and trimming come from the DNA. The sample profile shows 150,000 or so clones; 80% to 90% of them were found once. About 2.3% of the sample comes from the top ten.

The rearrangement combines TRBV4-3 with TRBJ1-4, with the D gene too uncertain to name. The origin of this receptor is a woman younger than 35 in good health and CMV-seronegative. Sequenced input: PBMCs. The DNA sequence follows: TGCGCCAGCAGCCAAACGGGAGTTGCAACTAATGAAAAACTGTTTTTT. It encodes CASSQTGVATNEKLFF.